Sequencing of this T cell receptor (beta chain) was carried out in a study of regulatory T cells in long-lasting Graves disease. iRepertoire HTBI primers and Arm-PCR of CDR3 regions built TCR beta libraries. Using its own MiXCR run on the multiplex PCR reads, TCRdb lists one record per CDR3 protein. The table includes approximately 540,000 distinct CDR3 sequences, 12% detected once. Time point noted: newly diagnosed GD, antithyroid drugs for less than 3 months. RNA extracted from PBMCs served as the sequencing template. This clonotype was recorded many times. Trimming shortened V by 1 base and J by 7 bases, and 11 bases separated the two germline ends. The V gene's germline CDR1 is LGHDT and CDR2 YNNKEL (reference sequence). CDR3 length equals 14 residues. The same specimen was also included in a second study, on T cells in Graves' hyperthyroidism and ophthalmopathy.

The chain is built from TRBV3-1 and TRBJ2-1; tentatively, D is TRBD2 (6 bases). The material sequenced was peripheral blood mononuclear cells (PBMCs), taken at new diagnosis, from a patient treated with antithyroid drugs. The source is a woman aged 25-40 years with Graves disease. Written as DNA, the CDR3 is TGTGCCAGCAGCCAAGCTATTCGGGAGAATGAGCAGTTCTTC. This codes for CASSQAIRENEQFF.